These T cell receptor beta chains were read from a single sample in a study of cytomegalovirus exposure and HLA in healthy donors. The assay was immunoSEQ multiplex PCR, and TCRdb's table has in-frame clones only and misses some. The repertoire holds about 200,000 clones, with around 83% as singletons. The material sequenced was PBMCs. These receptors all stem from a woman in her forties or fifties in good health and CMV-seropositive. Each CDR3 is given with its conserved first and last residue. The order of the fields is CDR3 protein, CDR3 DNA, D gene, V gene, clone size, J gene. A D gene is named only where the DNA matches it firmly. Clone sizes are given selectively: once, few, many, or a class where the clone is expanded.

CASRSGTANTDTQYF | TGTGCCAGCAGGTCCGGGACAGCCAACACAGATACGCAGTATTTT | TRBD1 | TRBV28 | . | TRBJ2-3
CASSLAAGDTGELFF | TGTGCCAGCAGCCTTGCTGCAGGGGACACCGGGGAGCTGTTTTTT | . | TRBV27 | . | TRBJ2-2
CASSSGSFQETQYF | TGCGCCAGCAGCAGCGGGAGTTTCCAAGAGACCCAGTACTTC | TRBD2 | TRBV5-1 | . | TRBJ2-5
CASSEDRAATNEKLFF | TGCGCCAGCAGTGAGGACAGGGCTGCAACTAATGAAAAACTGTTTTTT | TRBD1 | TRBV10-2 | . | TRBJ1-4
CASRGAVNQPQHF | TGTGCCAGCAGGGGGGCAGTTAATCAGCCCCAGCATTTT | . | TRBV6-1 | . | TRBJ1-5
CASGRTGGTGELFF | TGTGCCAGCGGTAGGACAGGGGGGACCGGGGAGCTGTTTTTT | TRBD1 | TRBV6-5 | . | TRBJ2-2
CASSLGTGDWDEQFF | TGTGCCAGCAGCCTAGGGACAGGGGACTGGGATGAGCAGTTCTTC | TRBD1 | TRBV9 | . | TRBJ2-1
CASSVTIQRNQPQHF | TGTGCCAGTAGCGTAACAATTCAGAGGAATCAGCCCCAGCATTTT | . | TRBV19 | . | TRBJ1-5
CASSQGRGTSTDTQYF | TGTGCCAGCAGCCAAGGAAGGGGAACTAGCACAGATACGCAGTATTTT | . | TRBV14 | . | TRBJ2-3
CASSKPRQGAGEAFF | TGTGCCAGTAGTAAACCCCGACAGGGAGCAGGTGAAGCTTTCTTT | TRBD1 | TRBV19 | . | TRBJ1-1
CASRLTGGRTGELFF | TGTGCCAGCAGACTCACAGGGGGGAGGACCGGGGAGCTGTTTTTT | TRBD1 | TRBV28 | . | TRBJ2-2
CSSRRGLAGVETQYF | TGCAGCTCGCGGCGGGGACTAGCGGGTGTAGAGACCCAGTACTTC | TRBD2 | TRBV29-1 | . | TRBJ2-5
CASSITPSTDTQYF | TGTGCCAGTAGTATCACTCCCTCCACAGATACGCAGTATTTT | . | TRBV19 | . | TRBJ2-3
CASSPAGGWYEQYF | TGTGCCAGCAGCCCCGCTGGAGGTTGGTACGAGCAGTACTTC | . | TRBV14 | few | TRBJ2-7
CASSFIGAGVGNEQFF | TGTGCCAGCAGTTTTATTGGAGCGGGAGTCGGAAATGAGCAGTTCTTC | TRBD2 | TRBV28 | . | TRBJ2-1
CATSREWRGGDNEQFF | TGTGCCACCAGCAGAGAATGGCGGGGGGGCGACAATGAGCAGTTCTTC | TRBD2 | TRBV15 | . | TRBJ2-1
CASSIRREKTYEQYF | TGTGCCAGTAGTATTAGGAGGGAGAAGACTTACGAGCAGTACTTC | . | TRBV19 | . | TRBJ2-7
CASSSGGRGGYEQYF | TGTGCCAGCAGCTCGGGAGGCAGGGGAGGGTACGAGCAGTACTTC | . | TRBV5-8 | . | TRBJ2-7
CASTGQGLLSEAFF | TGTGCCAGCACTGGACAGGGTCTACTTTCTGAAGCTTTCTTT | TRBD1 | TRBV2 | . | TRBJ1-1
CASSPQGNVGDEKLFF | TGTGCCAGCAGCCCCCAGGGCAATGTAGGTGATGAAAAACTGTTTTTT | . | TRBV7-9 | . | TRBJ1-4
CASSTSGRGVFEQFF | TGTGCCAGCAGCACAAGCGGGCGGGGGGTATTCGAGCAGTTCTTC | TRBD2 | TRBV7-2 | few | TRBJ2-1
CASSLSTLQGRVTEAFF | TGTGCCAGCAGTTTATCAACCCTACAGGGGCGAGTGACTGAAGCTTTCTTT | TRBD1 | TRBV27 | . | TRBJ1-1
CASSFPSGGKETQYF | TGTGCCAGCAGTTTTCCTAGCGGGGGGAAAGAGACCCAGTACTTC | TRBD2 | TRBV28 | . | TRBJ2-5
CASRSGQGQPQHF | TGTGCCAGCAGGAGTGGACAGGGCCAGCCCCAGCATTTT | TRBD1 | TRBV7-2 | . | TRBJ1-5
CASTNDGGNTEAFF | TGCGCCAGCACGAATGACGGGGGAAACACTGAAGCTTTCTTT | . | TRBV5-1 | . | TRBJ1-1
CASNRDSGRGYTF | TGTGCCAGCAATAGGGACAGCGGGAGGGGCTACACCTTC | TRBD1 | TRBV2 | . | TRBJ1-2
CASSPRGGISSYEQYF | TGTGCCAGCTCACCACGAGGAGGGATAAGCTCCTACGAGCAGTACTTC | . | TRBV18 | once | TRBJ2-7
CASSGTGGNFYGYTF | TGCGCCAGCAGCGGCACAGGGGGCAACTTCTATGGCTACACCTTC | TRBD1 | TRBV5-1 | . | TRBJ1-2
CASISGVTQYF | TGTGCCAGCATCTCAGGGGTAACCCAGTACTTC | . | TRBV6-5 | once | TRBJ2-5
CASRFQGAHEQYF | TGTGCCAGCAGATTTCAGGGCGCCCACGAGCAGTACTTC | . | TRBV6-5 | . | TRBJ2-7
CATGTPNQPQHF | TGTGCCACCGGGACACCCAATCAGCCCCAGCATTTT | . | TRBV10-3 | . | TRBJ1-5
CASSPGGNGGNTIYF | TGCGCCAGCAGCCCAGGGGGAAATGGTGGAAACACCATATATTTT | TRBD1 | TRBV4-3 | many | TRBJ1-3